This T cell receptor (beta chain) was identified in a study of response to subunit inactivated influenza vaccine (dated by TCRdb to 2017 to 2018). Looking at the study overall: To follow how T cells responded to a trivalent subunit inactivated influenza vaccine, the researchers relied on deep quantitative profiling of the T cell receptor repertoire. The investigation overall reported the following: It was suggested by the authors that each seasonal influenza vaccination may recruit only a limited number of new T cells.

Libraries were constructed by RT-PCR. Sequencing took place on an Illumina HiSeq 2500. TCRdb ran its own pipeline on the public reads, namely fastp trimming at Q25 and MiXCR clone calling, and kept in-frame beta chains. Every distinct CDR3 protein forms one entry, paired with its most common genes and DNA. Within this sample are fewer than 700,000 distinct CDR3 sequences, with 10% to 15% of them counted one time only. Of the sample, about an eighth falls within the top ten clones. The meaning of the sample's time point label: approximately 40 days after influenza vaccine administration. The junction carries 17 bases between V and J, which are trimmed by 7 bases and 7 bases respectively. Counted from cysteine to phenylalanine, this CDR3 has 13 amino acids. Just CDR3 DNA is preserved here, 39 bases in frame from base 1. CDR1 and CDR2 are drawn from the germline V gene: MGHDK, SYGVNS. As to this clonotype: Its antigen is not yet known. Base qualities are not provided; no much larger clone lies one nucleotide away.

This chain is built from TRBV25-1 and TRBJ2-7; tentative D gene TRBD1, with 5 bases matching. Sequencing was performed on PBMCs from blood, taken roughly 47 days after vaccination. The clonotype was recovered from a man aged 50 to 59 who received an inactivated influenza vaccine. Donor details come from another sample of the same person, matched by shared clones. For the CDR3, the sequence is CASKRDSPGEQYF. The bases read TGTGCCAGCAAAAGAGACAGCCCTGGGGAGCAGTACTTC.